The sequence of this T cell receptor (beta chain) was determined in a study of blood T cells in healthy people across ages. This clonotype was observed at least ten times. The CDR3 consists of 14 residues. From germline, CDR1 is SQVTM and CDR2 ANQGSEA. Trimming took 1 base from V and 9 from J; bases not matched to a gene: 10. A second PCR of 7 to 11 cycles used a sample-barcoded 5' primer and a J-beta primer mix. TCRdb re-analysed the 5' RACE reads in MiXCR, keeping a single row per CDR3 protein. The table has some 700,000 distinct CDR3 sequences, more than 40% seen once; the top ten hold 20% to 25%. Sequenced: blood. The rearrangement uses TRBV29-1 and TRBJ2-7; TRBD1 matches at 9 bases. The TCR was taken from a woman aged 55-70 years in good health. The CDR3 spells CSVEAGQGRLGQYF. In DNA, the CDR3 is TGCAGCGTTGAAGCCGGACAGGGGAGGCTTGGGCAGTACTTC.